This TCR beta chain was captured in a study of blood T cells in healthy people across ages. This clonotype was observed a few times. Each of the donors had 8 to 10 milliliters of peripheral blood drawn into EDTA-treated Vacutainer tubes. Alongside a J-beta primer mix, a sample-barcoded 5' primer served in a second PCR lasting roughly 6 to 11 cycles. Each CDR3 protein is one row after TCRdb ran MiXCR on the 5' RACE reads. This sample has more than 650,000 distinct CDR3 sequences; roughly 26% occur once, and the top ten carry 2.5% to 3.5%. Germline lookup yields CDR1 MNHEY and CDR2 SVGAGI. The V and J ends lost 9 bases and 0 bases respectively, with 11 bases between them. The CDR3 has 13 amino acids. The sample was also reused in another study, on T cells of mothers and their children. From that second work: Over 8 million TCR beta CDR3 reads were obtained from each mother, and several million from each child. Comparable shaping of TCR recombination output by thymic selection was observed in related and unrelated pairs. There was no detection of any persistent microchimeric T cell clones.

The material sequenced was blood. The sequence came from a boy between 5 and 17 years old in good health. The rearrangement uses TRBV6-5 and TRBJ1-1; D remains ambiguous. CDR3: CASAGDLNTEAFF. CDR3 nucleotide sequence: TGTGCCAGTGCGGGAGATCTGAACACTGAAGCTTTCTTT.